What follows are 7 T cell receptor beta chains derived from one specimen sequenced in a study of blood T cell repertoires in COVID-19 (dated by TCRdb to 2018 to 2021). To prepare the library, the immunoSEQ multiplex PCR assay was applied. TCRdb carries this immuneACCESS record with in-frame sequences only. Its versions omit some clonotypes, under half of them owing to an unresolved V gene in the studies checked, with the rest unexplained. The sample table contains approximately 94,000 clones; only one count was recorded for just over 90% of them. In total, the top ten clones hold 2% to 2.5% of the sample. Source material: peripheral blood. Receptors originate from a man between 50 and 59 years old with active COVID-19.

The rearrangement joins TRBV7-9 to TRBJ2-5, with 8 nucleotides matching TRBD1. CDR3 length: 14 residues. Germline assignment: CDR1 SEHNR and CDR2 FQNEAQ (reference sequence). V gave up 3 bases and J gave up 5 bases; unmatched junction bases: 5. The CDR3 region has the DNA TGTGCCAGCAGCTTTACAGGGGGGCAGGAGACCCAGTACTTC. Translating gives CASSFTGGQETQYF.

The rearrangement links TRBV24-1 to TRBJ1-3; TRBD1 matches 8 bases. This CDR3 is built from 14 residues. CDR1 is KGHDR and CDR2 is SFDVKD in the germline V gene. The J segment lost 2 bases and the V segment lost 6 bases, leaving 2 bases of the junction unmatched. The CDR3 reads CATSLDRAGNTIYF. The CDR3 nucleotides are TGTGCCACCAGTCTGGACAGGGCTGGAAACACCATATATTTT.

The chain has TRBV11-3 and TRBJ2-1; 9 bases line up with TRBD2. The CDR3 has 15 residues. The ends lost 1 base at V and 8 bases at J; junction bases unmatched: 6. Looked up from germline, CDR1 is SGHNT and CDR2 is YENEEA. In DNA form, the CDR3 reads TGTGCCAGCAGCTTAGTCGTAGCGGGAGTGGATGAGCAGTTCTTC. Amino acids: CASSLVVAGVDEQFF.

The chain has TRBV6-2 or TRBV6-3 and TRBJ1-1; TRBD1 aligns across 7 bases. The CDR3 is made up of 15 amino acids. Germline V gives CDR1 MNHEY, CDR2 SVGEGT. With V trimmed by 2 bases and J by 4 bases, 7 bases remained unmatched. The DNA for the CDR3 is TGTGCCAGCAGTTACGTCCAGGGGGGCGTCACTGAAGCTTTCTTT. This gives the protein CASSYVQGGVTEAFF.

The chain couples TRBV27 to TRBJ2-5; D is unclear. The CDR3 length is 15 residues. Germline-derived CDR1 and CDR2 are MNHEY and SMNVEV (reference sequence). The germline V and J ends were trimmed by 2 bases and 2 bases, with 12 bases remaining between them. The CDR3 nucleotides are TGTGCCAGCAGTTTAAGCCCGGTGGAGCAAGAGACCCAGTACTTC. This encodes CASSLSPVEQETQYF.

This clone turned up a few times. The CDR3 protein is CASSYSRTGNNSPLHF. CDR3 coding DNA: TGTGCCAGCAGTTATTCGCGGACAGGGAATAATTCACCCCTCCACTTT. J is TRBJ1-6 and V is TRBV6-2 or TRBV6-3, with 8 bases identical to TRBD1. The CDR3 sequence is 16 residues long. Looked up from germline, CDR1 is MNHEY and CDR2 is SVGEGT. V dropped 3 bases and J dropped 5; count of bases not matched to a gene: 6.

The CDR3 region is CASSREIRLLAKNIQYF. The DNA for the CDR3 is TGTGCCAGCAGCCGGGAAATACGGCTCCTAGCCAAAAACATTCAGTACTTC. This chain joins TRBV11-2 and TRBJ2-4; tentatively, D is TRBD2 (5 bases). The ends were cut back, 5 bases at V and 0 bases at J, with 17 bases in the middle. The CDR3 has 17 amino acids. Germline lookup yields CDR1 SGHAT and CDR2 FQNNGV.